What follows describes a single T cell receptor beta chain. The investigators introduced synthetic TCR analog templates into each PCR as spikes. Profiled with immunoSEQ multiplex PCR; TCRdb holds only in-frame clones, not every one. In the table there are 120,000 or so clones, approximately 85% of which are singletons. The time point denotes: peripheral blood 6 weeks after treatment start. The CDR3 spans 16 residues. The germline V gene has CDR1 MGHRA and CDR2 YSYEKL. The germline V and J ends were trimmed by 0 bases and 5 bases, with 14 bases remaining between them. The record originates from a study of PD-L1 blockade in urothelial cancer.

This clonotype was sampled from a man aged 45-65 years with urothelial cancer. The chain uses TRBV4-1 and TRBJ2-1; possibly TRBD2 for D (5 bases). Specimen: PBMCs, collected around atezolizumab (anti-PD-L1) treatment. In DNA form, the CDR3 reads TGCGCCAGCAGCCAAGAGGGAGACGCATGGAACAATGAGCAGTTCTTC. Its translation is CASSQEGDAWNNEQFF.